A selection of T cell receptor beta chains follows, all from one sample in a study of blood T cell repertoires in COVID-19. The protocol was immunoSEQ multiplex PCR, while the TCRdb copy is restricted to in-frame clones and leaves out a portion. The repertoire consists of 250,000 to 300,000 clones, with approximately 87% occurring once and the leading ten covering less than 6%. Sequenced material: peripheral blood. The receptors were gathered from a man aged 55 to 70 who had recovered from COVID-19. CDR3s include the opening cysteine and the closing phenylalanine or tryptophan. Each record gives: V gene, J gene, D gene, CDR3 protein. A D gene is named only where the DNA matches it firmly.

TRBV9	TRBJ2-6	.	CASSAIATESGANVLTF
TRBV7-9	TRBJ2-2	TRBD2	CAKSGGSNTGELFF
TRBV3-1/TRBV3-2	TRBJ2-7	TRBD1	CASSSGTGIYEQYF
TRBV7-3	TRBJ2-7	.	CASSVSLGSQYEQYF
TRBV24-1	TRBJ2-2	.	CATGDRTNTGELFF
TRBV9	TRBJ2-5	.	CASSIGNLQETQYF
TRBV19	TRBJ1-4	TRBD1	CASSDPGQGVIKHGKLFF
TRBV29-1	TRBJ1-1	.	CSVSVNTEAFF
TRBV27	TRBJ1-1	.	CASSLYIGRGRNTEAFF
TRBV6-5	TRBJ1-1	.	CASSYYPGEAFF
TRBV5-4	TRBJ2-2	TRBD1	CASSLPGGRAGELFF
TRBV7-3	TRBJ2-3	.	CASSLWGTSTDTQYF
TRBV7-2	TRBJ2-5	TRBD1	CASRQGSEETQYF
TRBV5-1	TRBJ2-7	.	CASSPVVGTNYEQYF
TRBV5-1	TRBJ2-5	.	CASSLGGLETQYF
TRBV7-8	TRBJ1-4	.	CASSRGPNTNEKLFF
TRBV4-1	TRBJ2-1	TRBD2	CASSRDSGGLGEQFF
TRBV6-6	TRBJ2-7	TRBD2	CASSQDGEGYEQYF
TRBV9	TRBJ2-2	TRBD2	CASSVATGLGTGELFF
TRBV28	TRBJ1-2	.	CASRGRDYGYTF
TRBV7-2	TRBJ2-2	.	CASSLVQNTGELFF
TRBV7-9	TRBJ2-2	TRBD1	CASSLTGLATGELFF
TRBV6-5	TRBJ2-5	.	CASSYSGLRGGETQYF
TRBV19	TRBJ2-5	TRBD2	CASRDSGGASETQYF
TRBV6-6	TRBJ1-1	.	CAGTGPMNTEAFF
TRBV5-6	TRBJ2-7	TRBD1	CASSTTGQGYEQYF
TRBV7-8	TRBJ1-6	.	CASSPLAGYNSPLHF
TRBV12-3/TRBV12-4	TRBJ1-1	.	CASSSKTEAFF
TRBV30	TRBJ1-4	.	CAWSGQINEKLFF
TRBV5-1	TRBJ1-1	.	CASSFGRVSEAFF
TRBV5-1	TRBJ2-2	TRBD2	CASSLGTSGAGELFF
TRBV21-1	TRBJ2-3	.	CASSNKGLAGGPDTQYF
TRBV30	TRBJ2-6	TRBD2	CAWSVLPWVAGGSGANVLTF
TRBV30	TRBJ2-5	TRBD2	CAWSVGPGGGRGRTQYF
TRBV5-6	TRBJ2-1	.	CASSIPRSSYNEQFF
TRBV2	TRBJ1-2	.	CASNGQYNYGYTF
TRBV3-1/TRBV3-2	TRBJ2-2	.	CASSQGALVSGELFF
TRBV15	TRBJ1-1	.	CATSRVGGTGTEAFF
TRBV5-6	TRBJ1-3	TRBD1	CASSSDRRTGNTIYF
TRBV29-1	TRBJ2-1	TRBD2	CSVSSGGGYNEQFF
TRBV6-6	TRBJ1-1	.	CASSLQFRTEAFF
TRBV5-4	TRBJ2-1	TRBD2	CASRPTSGSWDEQFF
TRBV30	TRBJ2-5	TRBD2	CAWSSGGEAETQYF
TRBV18	TRBJ2-1	TRBD2	CASSPAGGLNYEQFF
TRBV2	TRBJ2-7	TRBD2	CASSPTSGRSYEQYF
TRBV6-5	TRBJ2-5	.	CASRWETPTETQYF
TRBV29-1	TRBJ2-7	TRBD1	CSVEGTGTYEQYF
TRBV6-2/TRBV6-3	TRBJ1-6	.	CASSLNSPLHF
TRBV5-4	TRBJ2-2	TRBD2	CASSPRGDANTGELFF
TRBV5-4	TRBJ1-2	.	CASSSLQGSGYTF
TRBV24-1	TRBJ2-1	TRBD2	CATSDAGRNKRGEQFF
TRBV7-9	TRBJ2-1	.	CASSLSRGASYNEQFF
TRBV14	TRBJ1-2	TRBD1	CASSRFRQGVNYGYTF
TRBV5-1	TRBJ2-3	TRBD2	CASSRGGGQLVTDTQYF
TRBV18	TRBJ1-2	.	CASSPPTGGGYGYTF